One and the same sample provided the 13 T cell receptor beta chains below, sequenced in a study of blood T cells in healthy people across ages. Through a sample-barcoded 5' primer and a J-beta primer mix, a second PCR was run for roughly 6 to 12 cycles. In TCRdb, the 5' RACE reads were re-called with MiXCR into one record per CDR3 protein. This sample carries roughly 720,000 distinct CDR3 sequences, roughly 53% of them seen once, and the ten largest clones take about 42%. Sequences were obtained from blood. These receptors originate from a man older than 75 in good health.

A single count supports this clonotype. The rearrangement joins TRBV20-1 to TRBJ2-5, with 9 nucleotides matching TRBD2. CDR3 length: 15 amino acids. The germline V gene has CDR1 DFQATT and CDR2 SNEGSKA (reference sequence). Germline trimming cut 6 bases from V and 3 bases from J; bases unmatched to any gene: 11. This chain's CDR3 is CSAPPRLAGKETQYF. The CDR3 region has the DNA TGCAGTGCCCCGCCCCGGCTAGCGGGGAAAGAGACCCAGTACTTC.

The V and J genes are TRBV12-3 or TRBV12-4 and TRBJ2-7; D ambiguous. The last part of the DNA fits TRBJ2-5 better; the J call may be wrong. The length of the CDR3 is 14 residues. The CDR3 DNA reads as TGTGCCAGCAGCCCTTCGAAAGCTGCCGTGACCCAGTACTTC. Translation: CASSPSKAAVTQYF.

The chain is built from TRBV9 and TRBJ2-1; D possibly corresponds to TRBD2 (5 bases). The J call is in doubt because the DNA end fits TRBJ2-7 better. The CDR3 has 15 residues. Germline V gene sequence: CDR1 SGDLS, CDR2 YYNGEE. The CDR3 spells CASSVVSGSYNEQYF. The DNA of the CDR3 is TGTGCCAGCAGCGTAGTCAGCGGCTCCTACAATGAGCAGTACTTC.

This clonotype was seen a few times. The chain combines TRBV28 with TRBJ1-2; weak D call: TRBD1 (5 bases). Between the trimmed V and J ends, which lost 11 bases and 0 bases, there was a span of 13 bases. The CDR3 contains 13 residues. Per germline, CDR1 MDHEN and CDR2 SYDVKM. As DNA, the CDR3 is TGTGCCGGGGCGGAGAGTGCTAACTATGGCTACACCTTC. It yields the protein CAGAESANYGYTF.

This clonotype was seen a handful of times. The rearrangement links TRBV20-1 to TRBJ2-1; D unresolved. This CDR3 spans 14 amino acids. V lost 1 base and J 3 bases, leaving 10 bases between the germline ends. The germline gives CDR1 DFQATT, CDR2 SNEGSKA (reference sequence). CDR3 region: CSARATLGYNEQFF. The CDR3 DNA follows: TGCAGTGCTAGAGCGACGTTGGGCTACAATGAGCAGTTCTTC.

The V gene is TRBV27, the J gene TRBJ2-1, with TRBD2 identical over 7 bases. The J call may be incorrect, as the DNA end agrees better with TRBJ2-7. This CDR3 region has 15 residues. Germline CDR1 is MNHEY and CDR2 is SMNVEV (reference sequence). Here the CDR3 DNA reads TGTGCCAGCAGTACCCTGACTAGCTCCTACAATGAGCAGTACTTC. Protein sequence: CASSTLTSSYNEQYF.

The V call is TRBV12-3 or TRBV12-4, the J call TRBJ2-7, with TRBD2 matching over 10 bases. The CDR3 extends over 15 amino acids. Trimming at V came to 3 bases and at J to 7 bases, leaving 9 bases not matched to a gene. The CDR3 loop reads CASSLGSGRGHEQYF. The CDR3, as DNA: TGTGCCAGCAGTTTGGGAAGCGGGAGGGGTCATGAGCAGTACTTC.

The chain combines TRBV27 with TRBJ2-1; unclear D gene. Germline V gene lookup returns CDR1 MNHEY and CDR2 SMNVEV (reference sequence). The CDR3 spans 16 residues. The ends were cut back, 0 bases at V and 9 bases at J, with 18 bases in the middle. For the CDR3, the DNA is TGTGCCAGCAGTTTATCCCCAGGCATAAGTGGAATTGAGCAGTTCTTC. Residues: CASSLSPGISGIEQFF.

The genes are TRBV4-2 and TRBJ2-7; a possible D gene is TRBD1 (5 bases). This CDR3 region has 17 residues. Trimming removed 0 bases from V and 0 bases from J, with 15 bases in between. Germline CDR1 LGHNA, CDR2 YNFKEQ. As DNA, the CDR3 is TGTGCCAGCAGCCAAGACAGGGCCAGCGTCGGCTCCTACGAGCAGTACTTC. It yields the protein CASSQDRASVGSYEQYF.

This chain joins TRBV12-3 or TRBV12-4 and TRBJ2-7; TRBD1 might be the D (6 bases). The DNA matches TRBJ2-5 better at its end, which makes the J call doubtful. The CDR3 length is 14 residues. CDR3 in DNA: TGTGCCAGCAGTTTAAGTCAGGGGATGAAGACCCAGTACTTC. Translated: CASSLSQGMKTQYF.

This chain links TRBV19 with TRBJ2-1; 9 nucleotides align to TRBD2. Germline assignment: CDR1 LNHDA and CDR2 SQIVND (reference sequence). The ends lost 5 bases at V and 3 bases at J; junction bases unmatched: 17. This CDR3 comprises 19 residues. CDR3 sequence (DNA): TGTGCCAGTAGTGAGGCTTCTCGGCGTCTAGCGGGGCGCTACAATGAGCAGTTCTTC. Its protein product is CASSEASRRLAGRYNEQFF. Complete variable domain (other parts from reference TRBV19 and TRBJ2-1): DGGITQSPKYLFRKEGQNVTLSCEQNLNHDAMYWYRQDPGQGLRLIYYSQIVNDFQKGDIAEGYSVSREKKESFPLTVTSAQKNPTAFYLCASSEASRRLAGRYNEQFFGPGTRLTVL.

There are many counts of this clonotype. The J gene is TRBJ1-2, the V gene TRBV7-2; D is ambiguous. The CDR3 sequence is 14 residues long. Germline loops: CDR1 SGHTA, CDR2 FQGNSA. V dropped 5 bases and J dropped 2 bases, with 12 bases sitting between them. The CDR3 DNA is TGTGCCAGCAGCCTCGAACAGAAGAACTATGGCTACACCTTC. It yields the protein CASSLEQKNYGYTF.

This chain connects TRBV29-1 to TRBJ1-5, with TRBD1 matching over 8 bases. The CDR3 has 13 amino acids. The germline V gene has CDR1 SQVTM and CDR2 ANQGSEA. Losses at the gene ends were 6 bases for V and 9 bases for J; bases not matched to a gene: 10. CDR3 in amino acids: CSVADRDSRPQHF. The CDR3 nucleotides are TGCAGCGTCGCGGACAGGGACAGTCGGCCCCAGCATTTT.